Shown below are 8 T cell receptor beta chains from a single sample sequenced in a study of tumor and adjacent non-tumor tissue in lung cancer. RNA was extracted from bulk tissue without any cell sorting. Three rounds of nested PCR, following a modified ARM-PCR protocol, produced the TCRbeta library. In TCRdb, the multiplex PCR reads were re-called with MiXCR into one record per CDR3 protein. This table holds roughly 93,000 distinct CDR3 sequences, roughly 66% found once. The material sequenced was lung tumor tissue. Receptors were obtained from a man aged 60-69 years with non-small cell lung cancer.

As for this clonotype: No conserved phenylalanine or tryptophan is present at the end of the CDR3, so a read error is the likely explanation. V gene TRBV6-5 combines with J gene TRBJ2-3; D may be TRBD2 (5 bases). Germline V gene data show CDR1 as MNHEY and CDR2 as SVGAGI. With 10 bases removed from V and 7 bases from J, the gap between germline ends came to 24 bases. This CDR3 contains 15 residues. The CDR3 spells CANLIGGHYGNTQYY. Here the CDR3 DNA reads TGTGCCAACCTAATTGGCGGGCATTACGGGAATACGCAGTATTAT.

About this clonotype itself: This may be a read error: a much more frequent sequence differs by one nucleotide. The J gene is TRBJ2-7, the V gene TRBV28; 7 nucleotides match TRBD1. This CDR3 has 14 amino acids. The V gene's germline CDR1 is MDHEN and CDR2 SYDVKM. Unmatched junction bases numbered 8, after V lost 4 bases and J lost 5 bases. CDR3 residues: CASSSPGQPHEQYF. The CDR3 nucleotides are TGTGCCAGCAGTTCCCCGGGACAGCCCCACGAGCAGTACTTC.

This clonotype has a handful of counts. A much larger clone differs by one base, so this may be a read error. The chain couples TRBV12-3 or TRBV12-4 to TRBJ2-1, with 11 bases aligning to TRBD2. The CDR3 sequence is 16 residues long. CDR3 region: CVSSLLGLAGGNEQFF. The CDR3 bases are TGTGTCAGCAGTTTATTGGGGCTAGCGGGGGGCAATGAGCAGTTCTTC.

For this clonotype: Since the CDR3 does not end with the conserved phenylalanine or tryptophan, this likely comes from a read error. This chain joins TRBV29-1 and TRBJ2-2, with D perhaps TRBD1 (5 bases). CDR3 size: 15 residues. Per germline, CDR1 SQVTM and CDR2 ANQGSEA. CDR3 sequence: CSVEDIGVNTGELFL. As DNA, the CDR3 is TGCAGCGTTGAAGACATAGGGGTGAACACTGGGGAGCTGTTTTTA.

Details on this clonotype: A read error may account for a junction end that differs from germline. The chain carries TRBV6-2 or TRBV6-3 and TRBJ2-1; D gene ambiguous. The CDR3 consists of 11 residues. In germline, CDR1 is MNHEY, CDR2 SVGEGT. The CDR3 loop reads CASSYGFEQLF. The CDR3 DNA sequence: TGTGCCAGCAGTTACGGGTTCGAGCAATTATTC.

This clonotype came up a few times. This chain links TRBV7-9 with TRBJ1-6; D gene unclear. Trimming removed 5 bases at V and 7 bases at J, with 18 bases between. The germline V gene encodes CDR1 SEHNR and CDR2 FQNEAQ (reference sequence). There are 16 residues in the CDR3. DNA of the CDR3: TGTGCCAGCAGCCCCTTAGAATGGGCCGTCAATTCACCCCTCCACTTT. Protein sequence: CASSPLEWAVNSPLHF.

The chain joins TRBV11-2 to TRBJ2-3; D is undetermined. Judging by the DNA end, TRBJ1-5 fits better; the J call may be wrong. Germline-derived CDR1 and CDR2 are SGHAT and FQNNGV. CDR3 length equals 16 residues. The CDR3 DNA follows: TGTGCCAGCAGCCGTAGCAGGAGGGCCTTTGAGGATACGCAGCATTTT. Translation gives CASSRSRRAFEDTQHF.

This clonotype was counted ten times or more. The J gene is TRBJ2-5, the V gene TRBV7-9, with D unclear. This CDR3 has 12 residues. Deletions cut 5 bases from V and 2 bases from J, with 6 bases between. CDR1 and CDR2 (germline): SEHNR, FQNEAQ (reference sequence). DNA of the CDR3: TGTGCCAGCAGCCCAACTCAAGAGACCCAGTACTTC. Its translation: CASSPTQETQYF.